Listed below are T cell receptor beta chains from one sample, sequenced in a study of neurological immune-mediated disorders. TCRdb fed the 5' RACE reads into MiXCR, producing one record per CDR3 protein. The sample contains around 47,000 distinct CDR3 sequences, 12% of which appear only once. Material: PBMCs. The receptors shown here come from a female donor in good health. Each CDR3 is given with its conserved first and last residue. The D gene is left open where the match is weak. Some rows mark clone size as missing; the rest say once, few, many or name a class of expanded clone.

d_gene: .; v_gene: TRBV3-1; j_gene: TRBJ2-3; abundance: .; CDR3nt: TGTGCCAGTAGACGACGGGGCCCAGATACGCAGTATTTT; CDR3aa: CASRRRGPDTQYF
d_gene: TRBD2; v_gene: TRBV25-1; j_gene: TRBJ2-1; abundance: many; CDR3nt: TGTGCCAGCAGTGAGGAGGCGGGGGTTAGGCTGGGGCCGGGCAATGAGCAGTTCTTC; CDR3aa: CASSEEAGVRLGPGNEQFF
d_gene: TRBD2; v_gene: TRBV18; j_gene: TRBJ2-7; abundance: .; CDR3nt: TGTGCCAGCTCAACTCGGACTAGCGGGAACTACGAGCAGTACTTC; CDR3aa: CASSTRTSGNYEQYF
d_gene: TRBD1; v_gene: TRBV27; j_gene: TRBJ2-7; abundance: many; CDR3nt: TGTGCCAGCAGTTTAGCCGGGACAGGGGCTGGCGAGCAGTACTTC; CDR3aa: CASSLAGTGAGEQYF
d_gene: TRBD1; v_gene: TRBV12-3/TRBV12-4; j_gene: TRBJ1-1; abundance: many; CDR3nt: TGTGCCAGCACCCTACAGGGGCAGAACACTGAAGCTTTCTTT; CDR3aa: CASTLQGQNTEAFF
d_gene: .; v_gene: TRBV20-1; j_gene: TRBJ1-1; abundance: many; CDR3nt: TGCAGTGCTAGATCGGTCAGGGCTGGGAACACTGAAGCTTTCTTT; CDR3aa: CSARSVRAGNTEAFF
d_gene: .; v_gene: TRBV29-1; j_gene: TRBJ2-5; abundance: many; CDR3nt: TGCAGCGTGGCAGAGGAGACCCAGTACTTC; CDR3aa: CSVAEETQYF
d_gene: TRBD1; v_gene: TRBV7-8; j_gene: TRBJ1-1; abundance: many; CDR3nt: TGTGCCAGCAGTCAAAGAAGGGGGCAGAGAAGCACTGAAGCTTTCTTT; CDR3aa: CASSQRRGQRSTEAFF
d_gene: .; v_gene: TRBV10-3; j_gene: TRBJ1-1; abundance: many; CDR3nt: TGTGCCATCAGTGAGCGGGGTAGGGGGGAAACTGAAGCTTTCTTT; CDR3aa: CAISERGRGETEAFF
d_gene: .; v_gene: TRBV5-1; j_gene: TRBJ2-7; abundance: many; CDR3nt: TGCGCCAGCAGCCCATTCCTCGACAGCTACGAGCAGTACTTC; CDR3aa: CASSPFLDSYEQYF
d_gene: .; v_gene: TRBV5-5; j_gene: TRBJ2-3; abundance: many; CDR3nt: TGTGCCAGCAGCCTAACAGCCCAGTTATGGGATAATACGAGGCAGTATTTT; CDR3aa: CASSLTAQLWDNTRQYF
d_gene: .; v_gene: TRBV29-1; j_gene: TRBJ2-6; abundance: many; CDR3nt: TGCAGCGTTGACGGGGCCTCTGGGGCCAACGTCCTGACTTTC; CDR3aa: CSVDGASGANVLTF
d_gene: .; v_gene: TRBV5-1; j_gene: TRBJ1-4; abundance: many; CDR3nt: TGCGCCAGCAGCGGGGGTCCGAATGAAAAACTGTTTTTT; CDR3aa: CASSGGPNEKLFF
d_gene: TRBD2; v_gene: TRBV5-1; j_gene: TRBJ2-1; abundance: many; CDR3nt: TGCGCCAGCAGCGCCATAGCGGGGGCCTATGGTGAGCAGTTCTTC; CDR3aa: CASSAIAGAYGEQFF
d_gene: .; v_gene: TRBV5-1; j_gene: TRBJ2-3; abundance: many; CDR3nt: TGCGCCAGCAGCCCGGCCATAGGGTCAGATACGCAGTATTTT; CDR3aa: CASSPAIGSDTQYF
d_gene: .; v_gene: TRBV7-9; j_gene: TRBJ1-1; abundance: .; CDR3nt: TGTGCGAGCAGCTTAGCGCAGAACACTGAAGCTGTCTTT; CDR3aa: CASSLAQNTEAVF
d_gene: .; v_gene: TRBV28; j_gene: TRBJ1-5; abundance: many; CDR3nt: TGTGCCAGCAGGCGGGTGGGGAATAGCAATCAGCCCCAGCATTTT; CDR3aa: CASRRVGNSNQPQHF
d_gene: TRBD2; v_gene: TRBV5-1; j_gene: TRBJ2-1; abundance: many; CDR3nt: TGCGCCAGCAGCTTGAAACTAGCGGGAGTGTTAGACAATGAGCAGTTCTTC; CDR3aa: CASSLKLAGVLDNEQFF
d_gene: TRBD2; v_gene: TRBV29-1; j_gene: TRBJ2-7; abundance: many; CDR3nt: TGCAGCGTTGATCTCGGGAGGGACGAGCAGTACTTC; CDR3aa: CSVDLGRDEQYF
d_gene: TRBD2; v_gene: TRBV20-1; j_gene: TRBJ2-3; abundance: .; CDR3nt: TGCAGTGCTAGCGCGACTAGCGGGTTACGTGGCACAGATACGCAGTATTTT; CDR3aa: CSASATSGLRGTDTQYF
d_gene: .; v_gene: TRBV5-1; j_gene: TRBJ2-7; abundance: many; CDR3nt: TGCGCCAGCAGCTTGGCCGGAACGGGATGGAGCGAGCAGTACTTC; CDR3aa: CASSLAGTGWSEQYF
d_gene: .; v_gene: TRBV27; j_gene: TRBJ1-5; abundance: many; CDR3nt: TGTGCCAGCAGTTTAGGGAGACAGGTGAATAGCAATCAGCCCCAGCATTTT; CDR3aa: CASSLGRQVNSNQPQHF
d_gene: .; v_gene: TRBV6-2/TRBV6-3; j_gene: TRBJ2-1; abundance: many; CDR3nt: TGTGCCAGCAGTCTAACAGGGGTATCGGGACTAGGTTACAATGAGCAGTTCTTC; CDR3aa: CASSLTGVSGLGYNEQFF
d_gene: .; v_gene: TRBV5-1; j_gene: TRBJ2-7; abundance: many; CDR3nt: TGCGCCAGCAGCCCCCAGGTGGCATCAGGGAAATACGAGCAGTACTTC; CDR3aa: CASSPQVASGKYEQYF
d_gene: TRBD2; v_gene: TRBV12-3/TRBV12-4; j_gene: TRBJ2-1; abundance: many; CDR3nt: TGTGCCAGCAGAACCACTAGCGGGGGGACCTCCTACAATGAGCAGTTCTTC; CDR3aa: CASRTTSGGTSYNEQFF
d_gene: .; v_gene: TRBV13; j_gene: TRBJ2-5; abundance: many; CDR3nt: TGTGCCAGCAGATACAGGGGAGGGGAGACCCAGTACTTC; CDR3aa: CASRYRGGETQYF
d_gene: .; v_gene: TRBV2; j_gene: TRBJ1-1; abundance: .; CDR3nt: TGTGCCAGCAGTGAACTGGTGAACACTGAAGCTTTCTTT; CDR3aa: CASSELVNTEAFF
d_gene: .; v_gene: TRBV7-9; j_gene: TRBJ1-1; abundance: medium-sized; CDR3nt: TGTGCCAGCAGCTTAGCCGGGACAGAAGCTTTCTTT; CDR3aa: CASSLAGTEAFF
d_gene: .; v_gene: TRBV20-1; j_gene: TRBJ2-4; abundance: many; CDR3nt: TGCAGTGCTAGAGAACAGGCGACGCTAGCCAAAAACATTCAGTACTTC; CDR3aa: CSAREQATLAKNIQYF
d_gene: .; v_gene: TRBV19; j_gene: TRBJ1-6; abundance: many; CDR3nt: TGTGCCAGTAGCCGCCGGGGGGATAATTCACCCCTCCACTTT; CDR3aa: CASSRRGDNSPLHF
d_gene: .; v_gene: TRBV5-1; j_gene: TRBJ2-1; abundance: many; CDR3nt: TGCGCCAGCAGCCAGGTTCCTAATGAGCAGTTCTTC; CDR3aa: CASSQVPNEQFF
d_gene: .; v_gene: TRBV5-1; j_gene: TRBJ2-1; abundance: many; CDR3nt: TGCGCCAGCAGCTTGGCGGGCGACCCCTACAATGAGCAGTTCTTC; CDR3aa: CASSLAGDPYNEQFF
d_gene: .; v_gene: TRBV5-1; j_gene: TRBJ1-4; abundance: many; CDR3nt: TGCGCCAGCAGCTCAGGAATTACAACTAATGAAAAACTGTTTTTT; CDR3aa: CASSSGITTNEKLFF
d_gene: .; v_gene: TRBV5-1; j_gene: TRBJ1-1; abundance: many; CDR3nt: TGCGCCAGCAGCTTGGAGGGCAGAAACACTGAAGCTTTCTTT; CDR3aa: CASSLEGRNTEAFF
d_gene: .; v_gene: TRBV27; j_gene: TRBJ2-1; abundance: many; CDR3nt: TGTGCCAGCAGTACGGCCGCGGGAAGCTCCTACAATGAGCAGTTCTTC; CDR3aa: CASSTAAGSSYNEQFF
d_gene: TRBD2; v_gene: TRBV2; j_gene: TRBJ2-1; abundance: many; CDR3nt: TGTGCCAGCAGACCCGGGACTAGCGGGAGAATTGAGCAGTTCTTC; CDR3aa: CASRPGTSGRIEQFF
d_gene: TRBD2; v_gene: TRBV9; j_gene: TRBJ2-1; abundance: many; CDR3nt: TGTGCCAGCAGTGGCGGGGGGTCATTCTACAATGAGCAGTTCTTC; CDR3aa: CASSGGGSFYNEQFF
d_gene: .; v_gene: TRBV20-1; j_gene: TRBJ2-3; abundance: .; CDR3nt: TGCAGTGCCCAAGACCTCACAGATACGCAGTATTTT; CDR3aa: CSAQDLTDTQYF
d_gene: .; v_gene: TRBV3-1; j_gene: TRBJ1-4; abundance: .; CDR3nt: TGTGCCAGCAGCCAAAAGAAGGGCCAGACTAATGAAAAACTGTTTTTT; CDR3aa: CASSQKKGQTNEKLFF
d_gene: TRBD1; v_gene: TRBV20-1; j_gene: TRBJ2-1; abundance: many; CDR3nt: TGCAGTGCGGGACAGGGGGCCTACAATGAGCAGTTCTTC; CDR3aa: CSAGQGAYNEQFF
d_gene: TRBD2; v_gene: TRBV7-2; j_gene: TRBJ2-1; abundance: .; CDR3nt: TGTGCCAGCAGCTGGACTAGCGGCAACTACAATGAGCAGTTCTTC; CDR3aa: CASSWTSGNYNEQFF
d_gene: TRBD1; v_gene: TRBV5-5; j_gene: TRBJ1-1; abundance: many; CDR3nt: TGTGCCAGCAGCCGCGGGGACAGGGGGGAATTGAACACTGAAGCTTTCTTT; CDR3aa: CASSRGDRGELNTEAFF
d_gene: .; v_gene: TRBV5-5; j_gene: TRBJ2-2; abundance: many; CDR3nt: TGTGCCAGCAGCTTGCAGGCCGCACCGAACACCGGGGAGCTGTTTTTT; CDR3aa: CASSLQAAPNTGELFF
d_gene: .; v_gene: TRBV20-1; j_gene: TRBJ2-7; abundance: many; CDR3nt: TGCAGTGCTAGATCAGGGGTGCCCTACGAGCAGTACTTC; CDR3aa: CSARSGVPYEQYF
d_gene: .; v_gene: TRBV30; j_gene: TRBJ1-1; abundance: many; CDR3nt: TGTGCCGGGGTCCTCAGGGGCATGAACACTGAAGCTTTCTTT; CDR3aa: CAGVLRGMNTEAFF
d_gene: .; v_gene: TRBV20-1; j_gene: TRBJ2-7; abundance: many; CDR3nt: TGCAGTGCTCAATCGGGATTTTCGACGAACGAGCAGTACTTC; CDR3aa: CSAQSGFSTNEQYF
d_gene: .; v_gene: TRBV5-1; j_gene: TRBJ1-1; abundance: many; CDR3nt: TGCGCCAGCAGTCCGGGAAAGAACACTGAAGCTTTCTTT; CDR3aa: CASSPGKNTEAFF
d_gene: .; v_gene: TRBV9; j_gene: TRBJ1-2; abundance: many; CDR3nt: TGTGCCAGCAGCCCACCCACCCTCAACTCAGGCTACACCTTC; CDR3aa: CASSPPTLNSGYTF
d_gene: .; v_gene: TRBV20-1; j_gene: TRBJ2-5; abundance: once; CDR3nt: TGCAGTGTCGTAGACAGGACCAAAGAGACCCAGTACTTC; CDR3aa: CSVVDRTKETQYF
d_gene: TRBD2; v_gene: TRBV28; j_gene: TRBJ2-3; abundance: many; CDR3nt: TGTGCCAGCAGTTCCCCGGGACTAGGCAGAGATACGCAGTATTTT; CDR3aa: CASSSPGLGRDTQYF
d_gene: .; v_gene: TRBV5-1; j_gene: TRBJ1-1; abundance: many; CDR3nt: TGCGCCAGCAGCTTGACAGTGAACACTGAAGCTTTCTTT; CDR3aa: CASSLTVNTEAFF
d_gene: TRBD2; v_gene: TRBV6-1; j_gene: TRBJ2-1; abundance: many; CDR3nt: TGTGCCAGCAGTGAAGTCGGACTAGCGGGGGTTGCCGCCGGCGAGCAGTTCTTC; CDR3aa: CASSEVGLAGVAAGEQFF
d_gene: .; v_gene: TRBV12-3/TRBV12-4; j_gene: TRBJ2-2; abundance: many; CDR3nt: TGTGCCAGCAGTTTAGTGCTAACCGGGGAGCTGTTTTTT; CDR3aa: CASSLVLTGELFF
d_gene: .; v_gene: TRBV12-3/TRBV12-4; j_gene: TRBJ1-6; abundance: many; CDR3nt: TGTGCCAGCAGCCAAAGGGTCGGGGGTTATAATTCACCCCTCCACTTT; CDR3aa: CASSQRVGGYNSPLHF
d_gene: .; v_gene: TRBV11-2; j_gene: TRBJ2-7; abundance: many; CDR3nt: TGTGCCAGCAGCTTAGATGGGGGCGGGAGAGGGTCCTACGAGCAGTACTTC; CDR3aa: CASSLDGGGRGSYEQYF
d_gene: .; v_gene: TRBV3-1; j_gene: TRBJ2-7; abundance: many; CDR3nt: TGTGCCAGCAGCTCATCCTACCCCCGGGACGCTCACGAGCAGTACTTC; CDR3aa: CASSSSYPRDAHEQYF
d_gene: TRBD1; v_gene: TRBV2; j_gene: TRBJ1-1; abundance: many; CDR3nt: TGTGCCAGCAGGGATAGGACAGGTCCGAACACTGAAGCTTTCTTT; CDR3aa: CASRDRTGPNTEAFF